Listed below are T cell receptor beta chains from one sample, sequenced in a study of blood T cell repertoires in COVID-19. Some clones are missing from TCRdb's copy, which holds only in-frame ones; the method was immunoSEQ multiplex PCR. The table lists some 330,000 clones, just under 90% of them singletons. Sequencing was carried out using peripheral blood. Source of these receptors: a woman in her twenties or thirties with COVID-19, enrolled during active disease. CDR3s include the opening cysteine and the closing phenylalanine or tryptophan. Each record gives: V gene, D gene, clone size, J gene, CDR3 DNA, CDR3 protein. D genes are given only for firm matches. Clone size is given for some rows only: seen once, a few or many times, or a class if the clone is expanded.

V gene: TRBV25-1; D gene: -; clone size: -; J gene: TRBJ1-6; CDR3 DNA: TGTGCCAGCAGTGAATCGGGAACCGGGGTTAATTCACCCCTCCACTTT; CDR3 protein: CASSESGTGVNSPLHF
V gene: TRBV19; D gene: TRBD1; clone size: -; J gene: TRBJ1-3; CDR3 DNA: TGTGCCAGTAGTACTCGGGACAGGGGAAGAAACACCATATATTTT; CDR3 protein: CASSTRDRGRNTIYF
V gene: TRBV11-3; D gene: TRBD1; clone size: -; J gene: TRBJ2-2; CDR3 DNA: TGTGCCAGCAGCTTGGGACAGGTCACCGGGGAGCTGTTTTTT; CDR3 protein: CASSLGQVTGELFF
V gene: TRBV4-3; D gene: TRBD1; clone size: -; J gene: TRBJ2-7; CDR3 DNA: TGCGCCAGCAGCCAGAGCTCGGGACAGTCCTACGAGCAGTACTTC; CDR3 protein: CASSQSSGQSYEQYF
V gene: TRBV18; D gene: TRBD2; clone size: once; J gene: TRBJ2-7; CDR3 DNA: TGTGCCAGCACCTCTAGCGGGGGTATCTACGAGCAGTACTTC; CDR3 protein: CASTSSGGIYEQYF
V gene: TRBV6-1; D gene: -; clone size: -; J gene: TRBJ2-6; CDR3 DNA: TGTGCCAGCAGTGACGGGGGAGCTGGGGCCAACGTCCTGACTTTC; CDR3 protein: CASSDGGAGANVLTF
V gene: TRBV19; D gene: -; clone size: -; J gene: TRBJ2-1; CDR3 DNA: TGTGCCAGTAGTAGCCGGATCCAGGGGCGGAATGAGCAGTTCTTC; CDR3 protein: CASSSRIQGRNEQFF
V gene: TRBV19; D gene: -; clone size: -; J gene: TRBJ1-1; CDR3 DNA: TGTGCCAGTAGGCCCGAACGGGGGTTCACTGAAGCTTTCTTT; CDR3 protein: CASRPERGFTEAFF
V gene: TRBV7-2; D gene: TRBD1; clone size: once; J gene: TRBJ2-1; CDR3 DNA: TGTGCCAGCAGCTCCCCCGGGACAGGTTACAATGAGCAGTTCTTC; CDR3 protein: CASSSPGTGYNEQFF
V gene: TRBV25-1; D gene: TRBD2; clone size: -; J gene: TRBJ2-1; CDR3 DNA: TGTGCCAGCAGTGATATAGGGAATAAGCGGGGGGGTGTCGATGAGCAGTTCTTC; CDR3 protein: CASSDIGNKRGGVDEQFF
V gene: TRBV7-8; D gene: -; clone size: -; J gene: TRBJ1-4; CDR3 DNA: TGTGCCAGCAGCTTATCACGGGTTTCAACCTCCCGCGAAAAACTGTTTTTT; CDR3 protein: CASSLSRVSTSREKLFF
V gene: TRBV19; D gene: -; clone size: -; J gene: TRBJ1-2; CDR3 DNA: TGTGCCAGTAGTTGGGCGAAGCTACAGGGCTCCTACTATGGCTACACCTTC; CDR3 protein: CASSWAKLQGSYYGYTF
V gene: TRBV5-1; D gene: -; clone size: -; J gene: TRBJ2-7; CDR3 DNA: TGCGCCAGCAGACGGAACAGGGAGGGCGCCTACGAGCAGTACTTC; CDR3 protein: CASRRNREGAYEQYF
V gene: TRBV27; D gene: -; clone size: -; J gene: TRBJ1-5; CDR3 DNA: TGTGCCAGCAGTTTAGGGCCAGGGTTCAATCAGCCCCAGCATTTT; CDR3 protein: CASSLGPGFNQPQHF
V gene: TRBV28; D gene: TRBD1; clone size: -; J gene: TRBJ2-4; CDR3 DNA: TGTGCCAGCAGTTTATACCGGGACAGGGGGCCCAAAAACATTCAGTACTTC; CDR3 protein: CASSLYRDRGPKNIQYF
V gene: TRBV6-1; D gene: TRBD1; clone size: few; J gene: TRBJ2-3; CDR3 DNA: TGTGCCAGCAGCGAAGTTACAGGGGGCACAGATACGCAGTATTTT; CDR3 protein: CASSEVTGGTDTQYF
V gene: TRBV4-2; D gene: TRBD1; clone size: -; J gene: TRBJ1-5; CDR3 DNA: TGTGCCAGCAGCCAAACAACAGGGGTTCAGCCCCAGCATTTT; CDR3 protein: CASSQTTGVQPQHF
V gene: TRBV3-1/TRBV3-2; D gene: -; clone size: -; J gene: TRBJ1-5; CDR3 DNA: TGTGCCAGCAGCAGGACAGTTAATCAGCCCCAGCATTTT; CDR3 protein: CASSRTVNQPQHF
V gene: TRBV12-3/TRBV12-4; D gene: TRBD1; clone size: -; J gene: TRBJ2-3; CDR3 DNA: TGTGCCAGCCGGGACAGGGGAACAGATACGCAGTATTTT; CDR3 protein: CASRDRGTDTQYF
V gene: TRBV7-2; D gene: -; clone size: -; J gene: TRBJ2-7; CDR3 DNA: TGTGCCAGCAGCTTAACGCCACTAAACGACTACGAGCAGTACTTC; CDR3 protein: CASSLTPLNDYEQYF
V gene: TRBV3-1/TRBV3-2; D gene: TRBD2; clone size: -; J gene: TRBJ2-1; CDR3 DNA: TGTGCCAGCAGCCAAGGGATAGCGGGGGGCCCAGGGATCAATGAGCAGTTCTTC; CDR3 protein: CASSQGIAGGPGINEQFF
V gene: TRBV19; D gene: -; clone size: -; J gene: TRBJ1-2; CDR3 DNA: TGTGCCAGTAGTATAGATCTGAGGCCGGGACAAGAGTTTGGCACCTTC; CDR3 protein: CASSIDLRPGQEFGTF
V gene: TRBV9; D gene: -; clone size: -; J gene: TRBJ1-2; CDR3 DNA: TGTGCCAGCAGCGACACAGACGGCCTCGATGGCTACACCTTC; CDR3 protein: CASSDTDGLDGYTF
V gene: TRBV6-5; D gene: -; clone size: -; J gene: TRBJ1-1; CDR3 DNA: TGTGCCAGTCGCCTTAATGGGCAGATGAACACTGAAGCTTTCTTT; CDR3 protein: CASRLNGQMNTEAFF
V gene: TRBV3-1/TRBV3-2; D gene: TRBD1; clone size: -; J gene: TRBJ1-1; CDR3 DNA: TGTGCCAGCAGCGGAAGGGGGCTCACTGAAGCTTTCTTT; CDR3 protein: CASSGRGLTEAFF
V gene: TRBV5-5; D gene: -; clone size: -; J gene: TRBJ1-2; CDR3 DNA: TGTGCCAGCAGCTTGGAAGGGAGCTCGTATGGCTACACCTTC; CDR3 protein: CASSLEGSSYGYTF
V gene: TRBV19; D gene: -; clone size: -; J gene: TRBJ2-2; CDR3 DNA: TGTGCCAGTAGTATACAGGGGACCGCGGGCACCGGGGAGCTGTTTTTT; CDR3 protein: CASSIQGTAGTGELFF
V gene: TRBV28; D gene: -; clone size: once; J gene: TRBJ1-6; CDR3 DNA: TGTGCCAGCAGTTCAGGACAGATTTCACCCCTCCACTTT; CDR3 protein: CASSSGQISPLHF
V gene: TRBV7-3; D gene: TRBD2; clone size: -; J gene: TRBJ2-7; CDR3 DNA: TGTGCCAGCAGCTTTAGCGGGACTAGCTACTACGAGCAGTACTTC; CDR3 protein: CASSFSGTSYYEQYF
V gene: TRBV28; D gene: TRBD1; clone size: -; J gene: TRBJ2-2; CDR3 DNA: TGTGCCAGCAGTCTGGGCCCGACAGGGATCAACACCGGGGAGCTGTTTTTT; CDR3 protein: CASSLGPTGINTGELFF
V gene: TRBV5-1; D gene: -; clone size: -; J gene: TRBJ1-2; CDR3 DNA: TGCGCCAGCAGAGCGGGACAAAATAACTATGGCTACACCTTC; CDR3 protein: CASRAGQNNYGYTF
V gene: TRBV9; D gene: -; clone size: -; J gene: TRBJ1-2; CDR3 DNA: TGTGCCAGCAGCCCTCGACGTGGAGGCGGTGGCTACACCTTC; CDR3 protein: CASSPRRGGGGYTF
V gene: TRBV5-1; D gene: TRBD1; clone size: -; J gene: TRBJ1-6; CDR3 DNA: TGCGCCAGCAGCGTCGAGGGACAGAGAAATTCACCCCTCCACTTT; CDR3 protein: CASSVEGQRNSPLHF
V gene: TRBV28; D gene: TRBD1; clone size: once; J gene: TRBJ1-2; CDR3 DNA: TGTGCCAGCAGTTCGCCGGGACAGCAATATGGCTACACCTTC; CDR3 protein: CASSSPGQQYGYTF
V gene: TRBV28; D gene: -; clone size: -; J gene: TRBJ1-5; CDR3 DNA: TGTGCCAGCACCCTTTCTCAGGGTTGGGAACAGCCCCAGCATTTT; CDR3 protein: CASTLSQGWEQPQHF
V gene: TRBV6-5; D gene: -; clone size: -; J gene: TRBJ1-1; CDR3 DNA: TGTGCCAGCAGTATAGGCCGGGGGGACACTGAAGCTTTCTTT; CDR3 protein: CASSIGRGDTEAFF
V gene: TRBV6-5; D gene: TRBD1; clone size: few; J gene: TRBJ1-6; CDR3 DNA: TGTGCCAGCACGACAGGGGGGTATTCACCCCTCCACTTT; CDR3 protein: CASTTGGYSPLHF
V gene: TRBV27; D gene: -; clone size: -; J gene: TRBJ1-2; CDR3 DNA: TGTGCCACCTCCCTGGAACCGGGGGGCCGCTATGGCTACACCTTC; CDR3 protein: CATSLEPGGRYGYTF
V gene: TRBV4-2; D gene: -; clone size: -; J gene: TRBJ1-1; CDR3 DNA: TGTGCCAGCAGCCAAGGTGCGACGGGGAGCACTGAAGCTTTCTTT; CDR3 protein: CASSQGATGSTEAFF
V gene: TRBV15; D gene: -; clone size: -; J gene: TRBJ1-2; CDR3 DNA: TGTGCCACCAGCAGAGATCAGGGGTGGGGAAACTATGGCTACACCTTC; CDR3 protein: CATSRDQGWGNYGYTF